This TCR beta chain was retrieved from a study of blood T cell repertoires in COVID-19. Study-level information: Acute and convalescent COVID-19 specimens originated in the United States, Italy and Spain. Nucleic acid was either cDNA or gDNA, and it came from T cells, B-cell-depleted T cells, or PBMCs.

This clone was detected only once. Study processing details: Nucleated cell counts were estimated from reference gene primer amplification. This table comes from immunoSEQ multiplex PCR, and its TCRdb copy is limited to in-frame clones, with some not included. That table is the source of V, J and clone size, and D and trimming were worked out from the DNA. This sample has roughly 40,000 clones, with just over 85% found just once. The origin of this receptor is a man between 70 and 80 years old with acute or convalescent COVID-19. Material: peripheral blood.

CDR3 sequence reads: CASSRQGAYEQYF. The CDR3 region has the DNA TGTGCCAGCAGTCGACAGGGGGCCTACGAGCAGTACTTC. The rearrangement joins TRBV27 to TRBJ2-7; 9 nucleotides line up with TRBD1. V shed 5 bases, J shed 2 bases, and the junction held 1 base outside the gene matches. The CDR3 contains 13 residues. Per the germline V gene, CDR1 is MNHEY and CDR2 is SMNVEV (reference sequence).